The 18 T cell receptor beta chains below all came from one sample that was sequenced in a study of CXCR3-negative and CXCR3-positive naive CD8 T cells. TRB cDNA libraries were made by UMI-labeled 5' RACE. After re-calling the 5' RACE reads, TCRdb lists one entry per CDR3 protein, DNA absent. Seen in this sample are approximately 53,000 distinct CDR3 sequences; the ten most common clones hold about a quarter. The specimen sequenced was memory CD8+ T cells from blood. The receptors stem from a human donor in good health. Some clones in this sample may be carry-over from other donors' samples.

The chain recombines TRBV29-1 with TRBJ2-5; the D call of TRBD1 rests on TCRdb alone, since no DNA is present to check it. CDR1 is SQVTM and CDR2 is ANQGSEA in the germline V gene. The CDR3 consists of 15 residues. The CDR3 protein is CSVVGRGWSQETQYF.

CDR3 amino acids: CASSLSGTGGVDTQYF. This chain joins TRBV28 and TRBJ2-3; TCRdb proposes TRBD1, but this gene call is untestable without DNA. The germline gives CDR1 MDHEN, CDR2 SYDVKM. This CDR3 spans 16 amino acids.

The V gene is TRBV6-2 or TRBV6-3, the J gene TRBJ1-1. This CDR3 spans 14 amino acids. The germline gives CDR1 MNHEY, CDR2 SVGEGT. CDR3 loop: CASGTGYMNTEAFF.

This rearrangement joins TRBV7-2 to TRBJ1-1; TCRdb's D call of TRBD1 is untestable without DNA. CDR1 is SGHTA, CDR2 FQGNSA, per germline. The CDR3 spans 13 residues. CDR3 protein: CASRPGQLVEAFF.

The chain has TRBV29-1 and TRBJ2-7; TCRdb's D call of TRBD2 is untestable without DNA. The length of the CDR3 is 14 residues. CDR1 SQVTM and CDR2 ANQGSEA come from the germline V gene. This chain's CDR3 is CSVEEGLARREQYF.

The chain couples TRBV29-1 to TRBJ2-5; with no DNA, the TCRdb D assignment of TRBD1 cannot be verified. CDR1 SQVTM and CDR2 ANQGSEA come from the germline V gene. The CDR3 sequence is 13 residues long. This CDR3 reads CSVERGMQETQYF.

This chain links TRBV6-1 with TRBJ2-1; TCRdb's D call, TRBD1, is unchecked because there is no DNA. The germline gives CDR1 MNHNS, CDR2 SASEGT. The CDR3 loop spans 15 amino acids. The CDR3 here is CASSDRGQGRNEQFF.

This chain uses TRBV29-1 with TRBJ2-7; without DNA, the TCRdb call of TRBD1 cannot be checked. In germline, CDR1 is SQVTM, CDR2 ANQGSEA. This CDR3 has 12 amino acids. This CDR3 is CSVTPNTYEQYF.

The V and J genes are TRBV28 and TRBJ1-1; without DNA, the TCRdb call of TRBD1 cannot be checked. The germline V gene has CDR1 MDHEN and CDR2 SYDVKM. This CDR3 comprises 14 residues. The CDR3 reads CASSPGQLGTEAFF.

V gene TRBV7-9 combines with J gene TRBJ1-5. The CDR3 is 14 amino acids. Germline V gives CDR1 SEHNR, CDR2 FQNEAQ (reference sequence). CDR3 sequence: CASSVNRDNQPQHF.

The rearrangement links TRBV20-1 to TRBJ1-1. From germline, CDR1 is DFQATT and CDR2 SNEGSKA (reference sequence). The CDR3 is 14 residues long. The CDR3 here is CSAREGGRNTEAFF.

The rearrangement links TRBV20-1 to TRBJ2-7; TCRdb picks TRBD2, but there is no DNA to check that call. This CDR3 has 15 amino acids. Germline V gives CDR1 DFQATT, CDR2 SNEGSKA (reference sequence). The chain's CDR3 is CSASTSPEGSYEQYF.

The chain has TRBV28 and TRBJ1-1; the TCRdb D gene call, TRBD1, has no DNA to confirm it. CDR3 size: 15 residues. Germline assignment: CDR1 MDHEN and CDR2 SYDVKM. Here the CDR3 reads CASSFFQGGGTEAFF.

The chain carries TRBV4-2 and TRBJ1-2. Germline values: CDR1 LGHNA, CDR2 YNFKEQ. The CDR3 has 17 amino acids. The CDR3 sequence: CASSQVDATDINYGYTF.

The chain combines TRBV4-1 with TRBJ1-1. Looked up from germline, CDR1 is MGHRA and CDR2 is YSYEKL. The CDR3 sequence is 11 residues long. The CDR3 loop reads CASGKGTEAFF.

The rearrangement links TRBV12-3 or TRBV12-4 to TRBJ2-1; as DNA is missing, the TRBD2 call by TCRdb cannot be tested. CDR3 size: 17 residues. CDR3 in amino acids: CASTYPITSGSNNEQFF.

The CDR3 sequence: CASSHDPRYEQYF. The genes are TRBV7-2 and TRBJ2-7. The CDR3 length is 13 residues. Per germline, CDR1 SGHTA and CDR2 FQGNSA.

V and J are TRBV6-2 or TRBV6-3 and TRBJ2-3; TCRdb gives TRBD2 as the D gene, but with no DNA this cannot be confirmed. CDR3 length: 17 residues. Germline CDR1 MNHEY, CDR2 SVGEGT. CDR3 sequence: CASSSIRDLRLTDTQYF.